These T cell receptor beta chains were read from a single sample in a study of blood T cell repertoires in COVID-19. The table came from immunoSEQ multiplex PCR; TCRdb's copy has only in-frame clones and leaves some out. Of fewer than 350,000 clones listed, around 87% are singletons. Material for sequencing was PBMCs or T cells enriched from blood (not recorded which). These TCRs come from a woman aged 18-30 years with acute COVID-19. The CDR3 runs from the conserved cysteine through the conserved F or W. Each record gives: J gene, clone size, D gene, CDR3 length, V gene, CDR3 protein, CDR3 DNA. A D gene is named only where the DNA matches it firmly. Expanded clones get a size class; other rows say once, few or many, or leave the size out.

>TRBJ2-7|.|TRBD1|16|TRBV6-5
CASSYSGTGSSYEQYF
TGTGCCAGCAGTTACAGCGGGACAGGGAGCTCCTACGAGCAGTACTTC
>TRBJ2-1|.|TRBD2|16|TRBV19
CASRQTLAGDPNEQFF
TGTGCCAGTAGGCAAACCCTAGCGGGAGACCCCAATGAGCAGTTCTTC
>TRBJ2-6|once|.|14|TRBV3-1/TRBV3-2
CASSQASGANVLTF
TGTGCCAGCAGCCAAGCATCTGGGGCCAACGTCCTGACTTTC
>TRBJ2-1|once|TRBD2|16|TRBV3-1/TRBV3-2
CASSQTRLALGNEQFF
TGTGCCAGCAGCCAAACCAGACTAGCCCTTGGGAATGAGCAGTTCTTC
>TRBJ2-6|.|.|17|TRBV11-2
CASSFPVTSSGANVLTF
TGTGCCAGCAGCTTCCCAGTGACTAGCTCTGGGGCCAACGTCCTGACTTTC
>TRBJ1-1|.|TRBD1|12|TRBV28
CASSWDRSEAFF
TGTGCCAGCAGCTGGGACAGATCTGAAGCTTTCTTT
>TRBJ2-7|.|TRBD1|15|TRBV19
CASSMSGGVSYEQYF
TGTGCCAGTAGTATGTCAGGGGGCGTTTCCTACGAGCAGTACTTC
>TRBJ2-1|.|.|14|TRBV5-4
CASSFHGMYNEQFF
TGTGCCAGCAGCTTCCACGGGATGTACAATGAGCAGTTCTTC
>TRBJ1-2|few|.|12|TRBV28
CASTPGGPGYTF
TGTGCCAGCACCCCCGGGGGACCTGGCTACACCTTC
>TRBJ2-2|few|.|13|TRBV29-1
CSVRLVVTGELFF
TGCAGCGTGCGACTAGTAGTCACCGGGGAGCTGTTTTTT
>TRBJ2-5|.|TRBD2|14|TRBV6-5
CASSGTSGAETQYF
TGTGCCAGCAGCGGGACTAGCGGAGCAGAGACCCAGTACTTC
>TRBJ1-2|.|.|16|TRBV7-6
CASSLLPGRGDGGYTF
TGTGCCAGCAGCTTACTCCCAGGCCGGGGGGACGGTGGCTACACCTTC
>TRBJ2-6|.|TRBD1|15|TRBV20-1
CSASQGATGANVLTF
TGCAGTGCTAGTCAGGGGGCAACTGGGGCCAACGTCCTGACTTTC
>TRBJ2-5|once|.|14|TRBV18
CASSPGQFGGTQYF
TGTGCCAGCTCACCCGGTCAGTTCGGCGGGACCCAGTACTTC
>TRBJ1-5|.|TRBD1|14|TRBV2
CASSGQGGNQPQHF
TGTGCCAGCAGTGGACAGGGGGGTAATCAGCCCCAGCATTTT
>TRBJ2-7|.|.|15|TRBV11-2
CASSPPGLHSYEQYF
TGTGCCAGCAGCCCACCCGGACTGCACTCCTACGAGCAGTACTTC
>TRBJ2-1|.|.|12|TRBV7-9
CASSLVPNEQFF
TGTGCCAGCAGCTTAGTTCCGAATGAGCAGTTCTTC
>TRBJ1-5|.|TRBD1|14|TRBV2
CASVDRTSNQPQHF
TGTGCCAGCGTGGACAGGACCAGCAATCAGCCCCAGCATTTT
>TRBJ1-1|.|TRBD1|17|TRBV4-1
CASSPGTGGLGNTEAFF
TGCGCCAGCAGCCCGGGGACAGGGGGCTTGGGGAACACTGAAGCTTTCTTT
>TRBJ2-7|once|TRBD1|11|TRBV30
CAWGTAYEQYF
TGTGCCTGGGGGACAGCCTACGAGCAGTACTTC
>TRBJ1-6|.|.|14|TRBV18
CASSVRSYNSPLHF
TGTGCCAGCTCCGTACGGTCCTATAATTCACCCCTCCACTTT
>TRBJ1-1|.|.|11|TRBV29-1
CSGNMNTEAFF
TGCAGCGGTAACATGAACACTGAAGCTTTCTTT
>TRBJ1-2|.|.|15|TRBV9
CASSQTTAGNYGYTF
TGTGCCAGCAGCCAAACGACAGCCGGTAACTATGGCTACACCTTC
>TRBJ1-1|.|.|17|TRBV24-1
CATSDLRREGANTEAFF
TGTGCCACCAGTGATTTGCGTCGCGAAGGGGCCAACACTGAAGCTTTCTTT
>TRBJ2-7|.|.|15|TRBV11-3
CASSPPSGRNYEQYF
TGTGCCAGCAGCCCGCCATCTGGCCGAAACTACGAGCAGTACTTC
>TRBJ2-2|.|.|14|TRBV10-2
CASAQLANTGELFF
TGCGCCAGCGCCCAACTAGCGAACACCGGGGAGCTGTTTTTT
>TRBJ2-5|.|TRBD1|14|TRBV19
CASSISGTGRVQYF
TGTGCCAGTAGTATATCTGGGACAGGGAGGGTCCAGTACTTC
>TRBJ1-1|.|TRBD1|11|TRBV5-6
CASRGQYEAFF
TGTGCCAGCAGGGGACAGTATGAAGCTTTCTTT
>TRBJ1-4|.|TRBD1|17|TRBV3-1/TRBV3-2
CASSHKGQGATNEKLFF
TGTGCCAGCAGCCATAAGGGACAGGGGGCAACTAATGAAAAACTGTTTTTT
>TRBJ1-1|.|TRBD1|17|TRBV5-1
CASSSGQGALPNTEAFF
TGCGCCAGCAGCTCCGGACAGGGAGCCCTGCCAAACACTGAAGCTTTCTTT
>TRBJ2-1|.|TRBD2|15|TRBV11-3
CASSPRLALYNEQFF
TGTGCCAGCAGCCCCCGACTAGCGCTTTACAATGAGCAGTTCTTC
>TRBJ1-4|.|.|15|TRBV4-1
CASSQEPQNNEKLFF
TGCGCCAGCAGCCAAGAGCCCCAGAATAATGAAAAACTGTTTTTT
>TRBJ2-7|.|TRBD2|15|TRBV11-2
CASSPRTSADNEQYF
TGTGCCAGCAGCCCCCGGACTAGCGCGGACAACGAGCAGTACTTC
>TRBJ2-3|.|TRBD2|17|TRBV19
CASSMTSGVSGTDTQYF
TGTGCCAGTAGTATGACTAGCGGGGTATCCGGCACAGATACGCAGTATTTT
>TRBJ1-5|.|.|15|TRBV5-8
CASSFRGYSNQPQHF
TGTGCCAGCAGCTTTAGGGGTTATAGCAATCAGCCCCAGCATTTT
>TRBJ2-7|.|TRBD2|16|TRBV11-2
CASSLLGTRADYEQYF
TGTGCCAGCAGCTTACTTGGGACTAGGGCCGACTACGAGCAGTACTTC
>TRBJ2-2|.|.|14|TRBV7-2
CASSLAGASGELFF
TGTGCCAGCAGCTTAGCGGGAGCGTCCGGGGAGCTGTTTTTT
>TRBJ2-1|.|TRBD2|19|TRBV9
CASSVGLAGGISSYNEQFF
TGTGCCAGCAGCGTAGGGCTAGCGGGAGGCATCAGCTCCTACAATGAGCAGTTCTTC
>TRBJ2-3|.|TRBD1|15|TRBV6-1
CASSEVPGQGSAQYF
TGTGCCAGCAGTGAAGTCCCGGGACAGGGGTCAGCGCAGTATTTT
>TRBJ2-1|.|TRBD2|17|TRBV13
CASSKSGLAGAYNEQFF
TGTGCCAGCAGCAAATCGGGACTAGCGGGAGCCTACAATGAGCAGTTCTTC
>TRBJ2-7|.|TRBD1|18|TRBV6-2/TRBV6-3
CASSFSMDRGPVSYEQYF
TGTGCCAGCAGTTTTTCAATGGACAGGGGGCCCGTCTCCTACGAGCAGTACTTC
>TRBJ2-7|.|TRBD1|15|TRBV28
CASSLGDRATYEQYF
TGTGCCAGCAGTTTAGGGGACAGAGCTACCTACGAGCAGTACTTC